A single sample is the source of the 14 T cell receptor beta chains below, sequenced in a study of CD8 T cells in ankylosing spondylitis. From the 5' RACE reads, TCRdb called clonotypes with MiXCR, one entry per CDR3 protein. The top ten hold 6% of the sample, which has around 150,000 distinct CDR3 sequences, around 32% seen once. The source material was synovial fluid, either unsorted or a sorted T cell fraction (not recorded which). The receptor source for this set is a male donor with ankylosing spondylitis.

This sequence joins TRBV20-1 and TRBJ2-1, with 10 bases matching TRBD2. Looked up from germline, CDR1 is DFQATT and CDR2 is SNEGSKA (reference sequence). After removal of 3 bases from V and 0 bases from J, the junction contained 2 bases not matched to a gene. This CDR3 region has 15 residues. The CDR3 protein is CSASPSGSSYNEQFF. As DNA, the CDR3 is TGCAGTGCTAGTCCTAGCGGGAGCTCCTACAATGAGCAGTTCTTC.

The chain couples TRBV5-1 to TRBJ1-1; a weak D match, TRBD1 (6 bases). Trimming left V 0 bases short and J 1 base short, with 13 bases between. The CDR3 is 16 residues long. Germline assignment: CDR1 SGHRS and CDR2 YFSETQ. CDR3 coding DNA: TGCGCCAGCAGCTTGGATTCGGGGGGCAGGAACACTGAAGCTTTCTTT. As protein: CASSLDSGGRNTEAFF.

In this sample, this clonotype is medium-sized. The chain combines TRBV9 with TRBJ1-3, with D unclear. Trimming shortened V by 1 base and J by 0 bases, and 14 bases separated the two germline ends. CDR3 length: 17 amino acids. Germline lookup yields CDR1 SGDLS and CDR2 YYNGEE. The CDR3 reads CASSVNLPADSGNTIYF. The DNA of the CDR3 is TGTGCCAGCAGCGTAAATCTGCCCGCAGACTCTGGAAACACCATATATTTT.

This clonotype has a handful of counts. This rearrangement joins TRBV28 to TRBJ2-7; 9 nucleotides agree with TRBD1. J gave up 4 bases and V 8 bases, and 6 bases lay outside the gene matches. The CDR3 loop spans 13 amino acids. Germline values: CDR1 MDHEN, CDR2 SYDVKM. The CDR3 DNA reads TGTGCCAGCTTGCGGACAGGGGTTTACGAGCAGTACTTC. As protein: CASLRTGVYEQYF.

This clonotype showed up many times. The rearrangement links TRBV28 to TRBJ2-7; D is possibly TRBD1 or TRBD2 (5 bases each). CDR3 length equals 15 residues. The germline V gene has CDR1 MDHEN and CDR2 SYDVKM. V was cut by 5 bases and J by 6 bases, with 20 bases left in between. Here the CDR3 reads CASSPPGLGPLEQYF. Here the CDR3 DNA reads TGTGCCAGCAGTCCTCCGGGGCTCGGTCCCCTCGAGCAGTACTTC.

The rearrangement uses TRBV3-1 and TRBJ1-1; D remains unclear. Germline V gene data show CDR1 as LGHDT and CDR2 as YNNKEL (reference sequence). The germline V and J ends were trimmed by 5 bases and 0 bases, with 10 bases remaining between them. This CDR3 comprises 14 residues. CDR3: CASSSGFMNTEAFF. Here the CDR3 DNA reads TGTGCCAGCAGCTCCGGATTCATGAACACTGAAGCTTTCTTT. Full variable domain (missing parts from reference TRBV3-1 and TRBJ1-1): DTAVSQTPKYLVTQMGNDKSIKCEQNLGHDTMYWYKQDSKKFLKIMFSYNNKELIINETVPNRFSPKSPDKAHLNLHINSLELGDSAVYFCASSSGFMNTEAFFGQGTRLTVV.

This clonotype was counted only a few times. This sequence joins TRBV29-1 and TRBJ2-1, with D possibly called TRBD1 or TRBD2 (5 bases each). In germline, CDR1 is SQVTM, CDR2 ANQGSEA. The CDR3 covers 16 residues. V was pared by 2 bases and J by 0 bases, with 14 bases between. The CDR3 reads CSVEPGTASSYNEQFF. For the CDR3, the DNA is TGCAGCGTTGAACCCGGGACGGCGAGCTCCTACAATGAGCAGTTCTTC.

The chain uses TRBV11-1 and TRBJ1-5; D is unresolved. Germline CDR1 SGHAT, CDR2 FQDESV (reference sequence). Trimming removed 1 base at V and 7 bases at J, with 11 bases between. CDR3 length: 14 residues. The CDR3 sequence is CASSLGPMGQPQHF. The CDR3 bases are TGTGCCAGCAGCTTAGGACCGATGGGGCAGCCCCAGCATTTT.

The V call is TRBV4-3, the J call TRBJ2-2, with 11 bases identical to TRBD2. The trim removed 2 bases at V and 2 bases at J, leaving 1 base unmatched. Germline assignment: CDR1 LGHNA and CDR2 YSLEER. The CDR3 spans 16 residues. The CDR3 DNA follows: TGCGCCAGCAGCCAACGACTAGCGGGAAACACCGGGGAGCTGTTTTTT. This gives the protein CASSQRLAGNTGELFF.

The V gene is TRBV24-1, the J gene TRBJ2-5; unclear D gene. The CDR3 runs 12 residues. From germline, CDR1 is KGHDR and CDR2 SFDVKD. Trimming pared 5 bases from V and 1 base from J, leaving 4 bases between. The CDR3 protein is CATSASQETQYF. Here the CDR3 DNA reads TGTGCCACCAGTGCGAGCCAAGAGACCCAGTACTTC.

V gene TRBV29-1 combines with J gene TRBJ2-3; 10 bases map to TRBD2. V trimming: 4 bases; J trimming: 6 bases; junction bases outside the gene matches: 7. Germline CDR1 SQVTM, CDR2 ANQGSEA. This CDR3 contains 14 residues. For the CDR3, the DNA is TGCAGCGTTGCACTAGCGGGATGGTCTGATACGCAGTATTTT. Translated: CSVALAGWSDTQYF.

The rearrangement links TRBV18 to TRBJ1-6, with 10 nucleotides matching TRBD1. This CDR3 region has 15 residues. The V gene end was trimmed by 4 bases and the J gene end by 9 bases; junction bases not matched to a gene: 6. Germline values: CDR1 KGHSH, CDR2 LQKENI. The CDR3 DNA reads TGTGCCAGCTCACTCGACAGGGGGCTGGGTTCACCCCTCCACTTT. Translating gives CASSLDRGLGSPLHF. Together with reference TRBV18 and TRBJ1-6, the CDR3 gives the full variable domain: NAGVMQNPRHLVRRRGQEARLRCSPMKGHSHVYWYRQLPEEGLKFMVYLQKENIIDESGMPKERFSAEFPKEGPSILRIQQVVRGDSAAYFCASSLDRGLGSPLHFGNGTRLTVT.

V is TRBV29-1 and J is TRBJ1-2; D is ambiguous. Germline V gives CDR1 SQVTM, CDR2 ANQGSEA. This CDR3 has 11 residues. V was shortened by 7 bases and J by 8 bases, with 14 bases between the two germline ends. Written as DNA, the CDR3 is TGCAGCGCCGAACGGGTGTCGGGCTACACCTTC. It yields the protein CSAERVSGYTF.

This clonotype has just a few counts. CDR3 nucleotide sequence: TGTGCCAGCAGTTTCGGGGAATCACCCCTCCACTTT. Its translation is CASSFGESPLHF. J is TRBJ1-6 and V is TRBV6-6; D remains ambiguous. Germline V gene lookup returns CDR1 MNHNY and CDR2 SVGAGI (reference sequence). The CDR3 extends over 12 amino acids. Trimming cost V 4 bases and J 10 bases, with 8 bases left between them.